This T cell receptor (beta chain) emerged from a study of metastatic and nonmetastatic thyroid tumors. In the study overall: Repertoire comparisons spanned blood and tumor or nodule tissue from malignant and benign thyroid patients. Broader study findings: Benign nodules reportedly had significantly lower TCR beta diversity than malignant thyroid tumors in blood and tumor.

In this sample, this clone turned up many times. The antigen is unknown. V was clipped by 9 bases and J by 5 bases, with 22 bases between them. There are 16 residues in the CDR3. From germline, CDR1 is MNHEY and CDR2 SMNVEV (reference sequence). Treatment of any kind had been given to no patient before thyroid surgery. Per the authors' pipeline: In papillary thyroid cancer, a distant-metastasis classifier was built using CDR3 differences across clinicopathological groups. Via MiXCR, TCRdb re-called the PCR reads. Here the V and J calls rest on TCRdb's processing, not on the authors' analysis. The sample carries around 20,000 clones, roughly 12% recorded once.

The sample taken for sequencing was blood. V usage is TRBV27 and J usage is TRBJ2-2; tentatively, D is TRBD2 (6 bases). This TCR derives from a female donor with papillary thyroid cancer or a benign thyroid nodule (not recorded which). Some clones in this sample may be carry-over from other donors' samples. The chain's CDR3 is CASGQLALLSTGELFF. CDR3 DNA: TGTGCCAGTGGTCAACTAGCCTTACTCTCTACCGGGGAGCTGTTTTTT.